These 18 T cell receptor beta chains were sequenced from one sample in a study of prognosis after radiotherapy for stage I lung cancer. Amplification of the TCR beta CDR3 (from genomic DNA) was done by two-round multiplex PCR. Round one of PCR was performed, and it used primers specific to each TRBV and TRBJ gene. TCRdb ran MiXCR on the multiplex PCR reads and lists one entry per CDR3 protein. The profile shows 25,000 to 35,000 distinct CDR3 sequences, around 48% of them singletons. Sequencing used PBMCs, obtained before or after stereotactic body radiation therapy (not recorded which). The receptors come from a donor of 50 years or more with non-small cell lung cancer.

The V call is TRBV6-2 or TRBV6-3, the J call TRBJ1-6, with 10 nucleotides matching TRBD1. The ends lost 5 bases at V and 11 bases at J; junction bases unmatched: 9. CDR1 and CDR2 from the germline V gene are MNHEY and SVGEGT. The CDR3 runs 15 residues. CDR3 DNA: TGTGCCAGCAGTACATACCCGGGACAGGGGCCACCCCTCCACTTT. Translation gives CASSTYPGQGPPLHF.

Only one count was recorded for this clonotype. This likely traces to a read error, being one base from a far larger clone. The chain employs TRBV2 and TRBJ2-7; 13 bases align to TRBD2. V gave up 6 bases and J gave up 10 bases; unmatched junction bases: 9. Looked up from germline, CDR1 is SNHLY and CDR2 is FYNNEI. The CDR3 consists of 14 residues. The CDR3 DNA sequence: TGTGCCAGCAGCGAACTAGCGGGAGGGGCCGATCAGTACTTC. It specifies CASSELAGGADQYF. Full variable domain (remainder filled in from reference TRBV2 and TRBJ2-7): EPEVTQTPSHQVTQMGQEVILRCVPISNHLYFYWYRQILGQKVEFLVSFYNNEISEKSEIFDDQFSVERPDGSNFTLKIRSTKLEDSAMYFCASSELAGGADQYFGPGTRLTVT.

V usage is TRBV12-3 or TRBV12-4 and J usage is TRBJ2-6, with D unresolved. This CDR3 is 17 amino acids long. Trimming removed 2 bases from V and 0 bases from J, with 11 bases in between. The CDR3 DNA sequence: TGTGCCAGCAGTTTAATCAGCGCCCGCTCTGGGGCCAACGTCCTGACTTTC. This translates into CASSLISARSGANVLTF.

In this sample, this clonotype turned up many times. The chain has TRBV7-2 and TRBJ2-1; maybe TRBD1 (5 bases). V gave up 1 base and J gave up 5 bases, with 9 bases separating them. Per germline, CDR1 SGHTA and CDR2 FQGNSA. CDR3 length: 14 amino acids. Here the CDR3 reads CASSLGDSHNEQFF. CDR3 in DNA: TGTGCCAGCAGCTTAGGCGACAGTCACAATGAGCAGTTCTTC.

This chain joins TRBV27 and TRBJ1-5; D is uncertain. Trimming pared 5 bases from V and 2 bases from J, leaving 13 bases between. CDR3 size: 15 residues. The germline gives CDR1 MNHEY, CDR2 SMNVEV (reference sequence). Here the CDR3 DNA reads TGTGCCAGCAGTGTACAGTGGACGGGCAATCAGCCCCAGCATTTT. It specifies CASSVQWTGNQPQHF.

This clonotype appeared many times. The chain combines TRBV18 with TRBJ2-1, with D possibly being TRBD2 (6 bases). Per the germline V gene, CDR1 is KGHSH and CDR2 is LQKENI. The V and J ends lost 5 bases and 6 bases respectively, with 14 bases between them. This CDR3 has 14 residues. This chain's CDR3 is CASSFGGYGNEQFF. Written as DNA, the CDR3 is TGTGCCAGCTCATTCGGGGGATACGGCAATGAGCAGTTCTTC.

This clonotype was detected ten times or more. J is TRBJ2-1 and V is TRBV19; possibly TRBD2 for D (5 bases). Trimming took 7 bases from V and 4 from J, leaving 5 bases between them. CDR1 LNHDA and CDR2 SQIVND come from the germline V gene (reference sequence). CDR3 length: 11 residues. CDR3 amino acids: CASTGYNEQFF. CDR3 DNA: TGTGCCAGTACGGGGTACAATGAGCAGTTCTTC.

The CDR3 sequence is CASSMTGPYEQYF. The CDR3 DNA is TGTGCCAGTAGTATGACAGGGCCCTACGAGCAGTACTTC. V is TRBV19 and J is TRBJ2-7; 7 nucleotides agree with TRBD1. The CDR3 has 13 residues. Trimming cost V 3 bases and J 2 bases; bases outside gene matches: 1. Per the germline V gene, CDR1 is LNHDA and CDR2 is SQIVND (reference sequence). Full variable domain (missing parts from reference TRBV19 and TRBJ2-7): DGGITQSPKYLFRKEGQNVTLSCEQNLNHDAMYWYRQDPGQGLRLIYYSQIVNDFQKGDIAEGYSVSREKKESFPLTVTSAQKNPTAFYLCASSMTGPYEQYFGPGTRLTVT.

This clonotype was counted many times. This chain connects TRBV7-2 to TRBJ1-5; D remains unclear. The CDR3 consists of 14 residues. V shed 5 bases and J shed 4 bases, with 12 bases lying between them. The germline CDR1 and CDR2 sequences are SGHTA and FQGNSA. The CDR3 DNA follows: TGTGCCAGCAGCCCCAATCTGGGAAATCAGCCCCAGCATTTT. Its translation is CASSPNLGNQPQHF. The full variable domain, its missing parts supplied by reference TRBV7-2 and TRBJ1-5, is GAGVSQSPSNKVTEKGKDVELRCDPISGHTALYWYRQSLGQGLEFLIYFQGNSAPDKSGLPSDRFSAERTGGSVSTLTIQRTQQEDSAVYLCASSPNLGNQPQHFGDGTRLSIL.

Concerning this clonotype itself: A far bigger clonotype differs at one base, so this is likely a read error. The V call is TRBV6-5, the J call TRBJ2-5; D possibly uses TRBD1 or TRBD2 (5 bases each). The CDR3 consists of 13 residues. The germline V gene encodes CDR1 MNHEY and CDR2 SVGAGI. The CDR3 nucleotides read TGTGCCAGCAGTTACTTGTTGGGGGAGAACCAGTACTTC. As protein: CASSYLLGENQYF.

This CDR3 is CASSSDGLYEQYF. CDR3 in DNA: TGCGCCAGCAGCTCCGACGGTTTGTACGAGCAGTACTTC. V gene TRBV5-1 combines with J gene TRBJ2-7; D is unclear. The CDR3 is made up of 13 amino acids. Germline CDR1 SGHRS, CDR2 YFSETQ. The V and J ends lost 3 bases and 4 bases respectively, with 11 bases between them. Drawing the rest from reference TRBV5-1 and TRBJ2-7, the complete variable domain is KAGVTQTPRYLIKTRGQQVTLSCSPISGHRSVSWYQQTPGQGLQFLFEYFSETQRNKGNFPGRFSGRQFSNSRSEMNVSTLELGDSALYLCASSSDGLYEQYFGPGTRLTVT.

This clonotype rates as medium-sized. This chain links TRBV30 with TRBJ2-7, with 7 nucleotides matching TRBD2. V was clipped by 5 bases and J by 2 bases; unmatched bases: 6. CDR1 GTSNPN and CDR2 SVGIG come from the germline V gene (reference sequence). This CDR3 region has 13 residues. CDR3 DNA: TGTGCCTGGGCTAAGGCGGGGGCCTACGAGCAGTACTTC. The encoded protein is CAWAKAGAYEQYF. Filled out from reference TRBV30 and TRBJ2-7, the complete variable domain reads SQTIHQWPATLVQPVGSPLSLECTVEGTSNPNLYWYRQAAGRGLQLLFYSVGIGQISSEVPQNLSASRPQDRQFILSSKKLLLSDSGFYLCAWAKAGAYEQYFGPGTRLTVT.

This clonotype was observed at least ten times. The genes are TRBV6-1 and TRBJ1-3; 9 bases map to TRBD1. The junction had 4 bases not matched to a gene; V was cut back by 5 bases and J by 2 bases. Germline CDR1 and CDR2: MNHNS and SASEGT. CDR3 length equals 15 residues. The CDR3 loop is CASSLWTGAGNTIYF. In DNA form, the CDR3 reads TGTGCCAGCAGTCTATGGACAGGGGCTGGAAACACCATATATTTT.

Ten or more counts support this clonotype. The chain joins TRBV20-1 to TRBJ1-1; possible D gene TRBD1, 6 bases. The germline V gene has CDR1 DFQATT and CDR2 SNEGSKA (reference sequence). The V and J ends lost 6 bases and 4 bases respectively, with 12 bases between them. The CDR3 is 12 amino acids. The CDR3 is CSARPGVTEAFF. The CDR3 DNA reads TGCAGTGCCAGGCCAGGGGTCACTGAAGCTTTCTTT.

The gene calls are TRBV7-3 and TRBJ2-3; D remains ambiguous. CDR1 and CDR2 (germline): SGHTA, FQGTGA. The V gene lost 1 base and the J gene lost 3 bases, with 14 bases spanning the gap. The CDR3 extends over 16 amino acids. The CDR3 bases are TGTGCCAGCAGCTTAAGTTCGGCTAGTAGGACAGATACGCAGTATTTT. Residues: CASSLSSASRTDTQYF.

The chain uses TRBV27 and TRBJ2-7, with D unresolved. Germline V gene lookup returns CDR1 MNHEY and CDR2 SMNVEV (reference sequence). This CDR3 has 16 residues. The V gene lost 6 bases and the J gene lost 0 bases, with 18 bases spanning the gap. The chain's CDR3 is CASSTFGGLRSYEQYF. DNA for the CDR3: TGTGCCAGCAGCACCTTTGGTGGGCTTCGCTCCTACGAGCAGTACTTC.

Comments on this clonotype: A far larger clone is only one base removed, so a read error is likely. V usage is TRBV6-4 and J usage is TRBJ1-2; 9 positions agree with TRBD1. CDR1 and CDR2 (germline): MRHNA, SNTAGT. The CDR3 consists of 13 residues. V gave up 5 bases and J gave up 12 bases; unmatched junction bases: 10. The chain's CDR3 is CASSYTEGQGNTF. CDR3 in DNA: TGTGCCAGCAGTTACACGGAGGGACAGGGAAACACCTTC.

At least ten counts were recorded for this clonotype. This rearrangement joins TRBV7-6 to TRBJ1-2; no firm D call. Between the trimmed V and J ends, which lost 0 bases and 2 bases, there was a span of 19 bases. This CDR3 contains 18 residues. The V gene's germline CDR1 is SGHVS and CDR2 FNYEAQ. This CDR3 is CASSLAPTWRQSNYGYTF. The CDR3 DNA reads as TGTGCCAGCAGCTTAGCACCGACATGGCGACAATCGAACTATGGCTACACCTTC.